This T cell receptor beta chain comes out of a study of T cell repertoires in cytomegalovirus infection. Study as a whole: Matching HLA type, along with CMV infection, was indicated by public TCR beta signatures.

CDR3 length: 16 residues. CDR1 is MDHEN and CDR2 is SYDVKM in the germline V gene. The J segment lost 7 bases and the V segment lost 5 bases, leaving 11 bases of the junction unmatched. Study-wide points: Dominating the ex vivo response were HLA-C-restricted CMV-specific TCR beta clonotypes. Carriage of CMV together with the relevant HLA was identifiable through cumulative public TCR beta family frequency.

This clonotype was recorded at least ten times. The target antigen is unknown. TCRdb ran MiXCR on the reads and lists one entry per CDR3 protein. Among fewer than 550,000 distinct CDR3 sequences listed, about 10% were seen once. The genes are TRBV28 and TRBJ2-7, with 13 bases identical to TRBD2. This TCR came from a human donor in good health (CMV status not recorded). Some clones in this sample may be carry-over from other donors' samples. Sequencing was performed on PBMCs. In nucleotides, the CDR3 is TGTGCCAGCAGTCAAATTCGGACTAGCGGGAGTAGGGAGCAGTACTTC. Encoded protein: CASSQIRTSGSREQYF. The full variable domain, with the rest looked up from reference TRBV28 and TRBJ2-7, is DVKVTQSSRYLVKRTGEKVFLECVQDMDHENMFWYRQDPGLGLRLIYFSYDVKMKEKGDIPEGYSVSREKKERFSLILESASTNQTSMYLCASSQIRTSGSREQYFGPGTRLTVT.